Listed below are T cell receptor beta chains from one sample, sequenced in a study of T cells in Graves' hyperthyroidism and ophthalmopathy. TCRdb re-analysed the multiplex PCR reads in MiXCR, keeping a single row per CDR3 protein. Of about 320,000 distinct CDR3 sequences in the sample, about 15% are singletons; the top ten hold approximately 35%. The sequencing sample was made of blood. These receptor sequences come from a man aged 25-45 years with Graves' hyperthyroidism. CDR3s include the opening cysteine and the closing phenylalanine or tryptophan. Each record gives: clone size, J gene, D gene, V gene, CDR3 protein, CDR3 DNA. A D gene is named only where the DNA matches it firmly. Where a row states a size, it is once, few, many or the class of an expanded clone; other rows omit it.

size: many; J: TRBJ1-1; D: .; V: TRBV7-2; CDR3: CASSPVGTRGTEAFF; DNA: TGTGCCAGCAGCCCAGTGGGGACGAGGGGCACTGAAGCTTTCTTT
size: .; J: TRBJ2-1; D: TRBD2; V: TRBV30; CDR3: CAWSLTGLAEQFF; DNA: TGTGCCTGGAGCCTAACGGGACTAGCGGAGCAGTTCTTC
size: many; J: TRBJ2-7; D: .; V: TRBV12-3/TRBV12-4; CDR3: CASSLWGPGYEQYF; DNA: TGTGCCAGCAGTTTATGGGGCCCGGGCTACGAGCAGTACTTC
size: few; J: TRBJ1-3; D: .; V: TRBV2; CDR3: CASSGSLRGNTIYF; DNA: TGTGCCAGCAGTGGGAGTCTAAGGGGAAACACCATATATTTT
size: few; J: TRBJ2-7; D: TRBD2; V: TRBV20-1; CDR3: CSARDPVLGGSYEQYF; DNA: TGCAGTGCTAGAGATCCAGTCCTGGGGGGGTCCTACGAGCAGTACTTC
size: .; J: TRBJ2-5; D: TRBD2; V: TRBV5-1; CDR3: CASRGYGDYQETQYF; DNA: TGCGCCAGCCGTGGTTACGGGGACTATCAAGAGACCCAGTACTTC
size: many; J: TRBJ2-1; D: TRBD2; V: TRBV5-1; CDR3: CASSSAAGSGSLDEQFF; DNA: TGCGCCAGCAGCTCCGCGGCGGGTAGCGGGTCCTTGGATGAGCAGTTCTTC
size: few; J: TRBJ1-5; D: .; V: TRBV10-2; CDR3: CASSEGGREQPQHF; DNA: TGCGCCAGCAGCGAGGGTGGGAGGGAGCAGCCCCAGCATTTT
size: .; J: TRBJ1-6; D: .; V: TRBV7-8; CDR3: CASSPPVYRDSPLHF; DNA: TGTGCCAGCAGCCCGCCGGTCTACAGGGATTCACCCCTCCACTTT
size: .; J: TRBJ2-3; D: TRBD2; V: TRBV28; CDR3: CASTIAGGSADTQYF; DNA: TGTGCCAGCACCATAGCGGGAGGAAGCGCAGATACGCAGTATTTT
size: many; J: TRBJ2-2; D: .; V: TRBV11-3; CDR3: CASSLNIEAPVGELFF; DNA: TGTGCCAGCAGCTTAAATATCGAGGCCCCGGTCGGGGAGCTGTTTTTT
size: many; J: TRBJ1-6; D: .; V: TRBV2; CDR3: CASSPGPLGNSPLHF; DNA: TGTGCCAGCAGTCCCGGCCCATTGGGGAATTCACCCCTCCACTTT
size: many; J: TRBJ1-1; D: .; V: TRBV28; CDR3: CATMGTMNTEAFF; DNA: TGTGCCACCATGGGGACGATGAACACTGAAGCTTTCTTT
size: many; J: TRBJ2-5; D: .; V: TRBV11-3; CDR3: CASSSKDGWGQYF; DNA: TGTGCCAGCAGCTCAAAGGACGGGTGGGGCCAGTACTTC
size: many; J: TRBJ2-5; D: .; V: TRBV18; CDR3: CASSPLALRANKETQYF; DNA: TGTGCCAGCTCACCACTTGCGCTCAGGGCCAACAAAGAGACCCAGTACTTC
size: many; J: TRBJ1-5; D: .; V: TRBV24-1; CDR3: CATSDSGMGQPQHF; DNA: TGTGCCACCAGTGATTCAGGGATGGGGCAGCCCCAGCATTTT
size: .; J: TRBJ2-7; D: TRBD2; V: TRBV11-2; CDR3: CASSLGGLAGAF; DNA: TGTGCCAGCAGCTTAGGGGGACTAGCGGGCGCCTTC
size: many; J: TRBJ2-5; D: .; V: TRBV3-1; CDR3: CASSQVAETQYF; DNA: TGTGCCAGCAGCCAAGTAGCAGAGACCCAGTACTTC
size: many; J: TRBJ2-7; D: TRBD2; V: TRBV28; CDR3: CASSVKSGKGDEQYF; DNA: TGTGCCAGCAGTGTAAAAAGCGGGAAAGGTGACGAGCAGTACTTC
size: many; J: TRBJ1-1; D: TRBD1; V: TRBV20-1; CDR3: CSAATPGQPIEAYF; DNA: TGCAGTGCTGCCACACCGGGACAGCCTATTGAAGCTTACTTT
size: many; J: TRBJ1-5; D: .; V: TRBV3-1; CDR3: CASGEGQPQHF; DNA: TGTGCCAGCGGGGAGGGTCAGCCCCAGCATTTT
size: few; J: TRBJ2-5; D: .; V: TRBV5-5; CDR3: CASRPGGGGETQYF; DNA: TGTGCCAGCAGACCGGGTGGGGGTGGAGAGACCCAGTACTTC
size: many; J: TRBJ2-1; D: TRBD2; V: TRBV4-1; CDR3: CASSQLSGRSYNEQFF; DNA: TGCGCCAGCAGCCAACTAAGCGGGAGGTCCTACAATGAGCAGTTCTTC
size: .; J: TRBJ2-2; D: TRBD2; V: TRBV24-1; CDR3: CATSDLQASGRHSNTGELFF; DNA: TGTGCCACCAGTGATTTGCAGGCTAGCGGGAGACACTCGAACACCGGGGAGCTGTTTTTT
size: many; J: TRBJ1-5; D: .; V: TRBV18; CDR3: CASSPQGYSNQPQHF; DNA: TGTGCCAGCTCACCACAGGGGTATAGCAATCAGCCCCAGCATTTT
size: .; J: TRBJ2-7; D: .; V: TRBV14; CDR3: CASSQVDYGREQYF; DNA: TGTGCCAGCAGCCAAGTAGACTACGGAAGGGAGCAGTACTTC
size: .; J: TRBJ2-6; D: TRBD2; V: TRBV6-1; CDR3: CASTRREHGANVLTF; DNA: TGTGCCAGCACGAGGCGGGAGCATGGGGCCAACGTCCTGACTTTC
size: few; J: TRBJ1-5; D: TRBD1; V: TRBV5-4; CDR3: CASRLGQGYQPQHF; DNA: TGTGCCAGCAGGTTGGGACAGGGTTATCAGCCCCAGCATTTT
size: many; J: TRBJ1-1; D: .; V: TRBV6-1; CDR3: CASSLGRNEAFF; DNA: TGTGCCAGCAGCCTAGGGAGGAATGAAGCTTTCTTT
size: few; J: TRBJ1-2; D: .; V: TRBV5-1; CDR3: CASSVDGGQAYGYTF; DNA: TGCGCCAGCAGCGTTGACGGGGGGCAAGCTTATGGCTACACCTTC
size: many; J: TRBJ2-3; D: .; V: TRBV20-1; CDR3: CSARDLLGRPYPDTQYF; DNA: TGCAGTGCTAGAGATCTTCTGGGTCGACCATACCCAGATACGCAGTATTTT
size: many; J: TRBJ1-4; D: .; V: TRBV20-1; CDR3: CSAEGAGEKLFF; DNA: TGCAGTGCGGAAGGGGCTGGTGAAAAACTGTTTTTT
size: many; J: TRBJ2-3; D: .; V: TRBV28; CDR3: CASSYTGTSTDTQYF; DNA: TGTGCCAGCAGTTACACAGGGACTAGCACAGATACGCAGTATTTT
size: many; J: TRBJ2-7; D: TRBD2; V: TRBV6-5; CDR3: CASSYIAGELEQYF; DNA: TGTGCCAGCAGTTACATAGCGGGAGAGCTCGAGCAGTACTTC
size: few; J: TRBJ2-7; D: TRBD2; V: TRBV28; CDR3: CASSSPGTSGSWYEQYF; DNA: TGTGCCAGCAGTTCCCCAGGGACTAGCGGGAGTTGGTACGAGCAGTACTTC
size: .; J: TRBJ2-5; D: TRBD2; V: TRBV28; CDR3: CASSPRAGFSETQYF; DNA: TGTGCCAGCAGTCCGAGAGCGGGATTTTCAGAGACCCAGTACTTC
size: .; J: TRBJ2-1; D: .; V: TRBV2; CDR3: CASSQTRSYNEQFF; DNA: TGTGCCAGCTCCCAAACTAGATCCTACAATGAGCAGTTCTTC
size: many; J: TRBJ1-4; D: .; V: TRBV18; CDR3: CASRPGKTNEKLFF; DNA: TGTGCCAGCCGACCCGGCAAAACTAATGAAAAACTGTTTTTT
size: .; J: TRBJ2-1; D: TRBD2; V: TRBV7-9; CDR3: CASSGSGRANNEQFF; DNA: TGTGCCAGCAGCGGTAGCGGGAGGGCCAACAATGAGCAGTTCTTC
size: .; J: TRBJ2-1; D: TRBD2; V: TRBV6-5; CDR3: CASSYSLAGGRIDNEQFF; DNA: TGTGCCAGCAGTTACTCTCTAGCGGGAGGGCGTATCGACAATGAGCAGTTCTTC
size: many; J: TRBJ2-3; D: .; V: TRBV10-1; CDR3: CASSESPTSTDTQYF; DNA: TGCGCCAGCAGTGAGTCGCCGACTAGCACAGATACGCAGTATTTT